This T cell receptor (beta chain) was identified during a study of cytomegalovirus exposure and HLA in healthy donors. Study-level information: The roughly 670 first-cohort repertoires shared a platform with the approximately 120 validation repertoires, as reported in a later analysis.

As for this clone: Its antigen is unidentified.

Findings and limits, study-wide: Subsequent analysis found a tendency for first-cohort TCR clusters to co-occur within the 120 or so validation repertoires. The study flagged some 170 TCR beta chains as cytomegalovirus-associated. While the bulk of TCR sequences proved rare, some public TCRs turned up in many donors.

Germline CDR1 reads SNHLY; CDR2 reads FYNNEI. This CDR3 has 15 amino acids. V was clipped by 3 bases and J by 5 bases; unmatched bases: 3. The table came from immunoSEQ multiplex PCR; TCRdb's copy has only in-frame clones and leaves some out. In the table there are more than 150,000 clones, about 88% of which are singletons. The TCR was taken from a man aged 18 to 35 in good health and CMV-seronegative. The chain joins TRBV2 to TRBJ2-2, with 10 bases identical to TRBD1. The sequenced material came from PBMCs. The CDR3 bases are TGTGCCAGCAGTGAGGACAGGGGGTTGACCGGGGAGCTGTTTTTT. Translated: CASSEDRGLTGELFF.